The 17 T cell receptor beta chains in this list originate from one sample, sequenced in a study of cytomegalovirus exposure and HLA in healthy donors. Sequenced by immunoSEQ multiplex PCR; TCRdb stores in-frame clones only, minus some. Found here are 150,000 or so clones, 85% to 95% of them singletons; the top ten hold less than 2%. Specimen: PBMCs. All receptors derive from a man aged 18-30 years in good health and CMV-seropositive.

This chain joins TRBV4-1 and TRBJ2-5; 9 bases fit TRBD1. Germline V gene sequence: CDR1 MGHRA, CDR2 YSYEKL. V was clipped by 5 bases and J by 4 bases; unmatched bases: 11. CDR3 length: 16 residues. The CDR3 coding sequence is TGCGCCAGCAGCGCGATTCCGGGACAGGGAGGAGAGACCCAGTACTTC. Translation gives CASSAIPGQGGETQYF.

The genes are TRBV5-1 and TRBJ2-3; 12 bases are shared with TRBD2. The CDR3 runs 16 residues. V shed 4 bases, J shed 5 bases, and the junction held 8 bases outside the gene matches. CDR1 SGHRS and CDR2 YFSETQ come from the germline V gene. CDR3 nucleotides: TGCGCCAGCAGCCCGAGGACTAGCGGGATAGGAGATACGCAGTATTTT. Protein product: CASSPRTSGIGDTQYF.

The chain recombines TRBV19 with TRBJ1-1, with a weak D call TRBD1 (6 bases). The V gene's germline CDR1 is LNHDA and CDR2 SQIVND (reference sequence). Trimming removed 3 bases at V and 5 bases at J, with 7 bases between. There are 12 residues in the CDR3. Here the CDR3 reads CASSIGQTEAFF. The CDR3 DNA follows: TGTGCCAGTAGTATTGGACAGACTGAAGCTTTCTTT.

The CDR3 DNA sequence: TGTGCCAGCAGCTCGGACAGGAGGGATTCACCCCTCCACTTT. Translating it yields CASSSDRRDSPLHF. The chain recombines TRBV7-8 with TRBJ1-6, with 7 nucleotides matching TRBD1. This CDR3 is built from 14 residues. From germline, CDR1 is SGHVS and CDR2 FQNEAQ. Trimming took 4 bases from V and 8 from J; bases not matched to a gene: 5.

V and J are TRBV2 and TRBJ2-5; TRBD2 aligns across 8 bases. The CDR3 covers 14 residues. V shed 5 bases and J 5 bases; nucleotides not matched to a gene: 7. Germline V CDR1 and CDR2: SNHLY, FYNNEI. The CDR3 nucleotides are TGTGCCAGCAGTTACAGCGGGGGAGAGGAGACCCAGTACTTC. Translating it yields CASSYSGGEETQYF.

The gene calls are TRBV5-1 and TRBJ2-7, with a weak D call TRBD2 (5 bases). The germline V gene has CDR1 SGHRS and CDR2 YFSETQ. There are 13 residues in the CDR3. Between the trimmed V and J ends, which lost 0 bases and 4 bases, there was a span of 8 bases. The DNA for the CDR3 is TGCGCCAGCAGCTTGGAGAGGGCTTACGAGCAGTACTTC. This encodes CASSLERAYEQYF. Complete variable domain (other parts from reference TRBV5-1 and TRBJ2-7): KAGVTQTPRYLIKTRGQQVTLSCSPISGHRSVSWYQQTPGQGLQFLFEYFSETQRNKGNFPGRFSGRQFSNSRSEMNVSTLELGDSALYLCASSLERAYEQYFGPGTRLTVT.

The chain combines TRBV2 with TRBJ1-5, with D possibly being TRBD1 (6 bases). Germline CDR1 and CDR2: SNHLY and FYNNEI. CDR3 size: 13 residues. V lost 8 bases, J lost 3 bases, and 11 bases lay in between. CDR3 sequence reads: CASERGINQPQHF. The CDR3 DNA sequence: TGTGCCAGCGAGAGGGGGATCAATCAGCCCCAGCATTTT.

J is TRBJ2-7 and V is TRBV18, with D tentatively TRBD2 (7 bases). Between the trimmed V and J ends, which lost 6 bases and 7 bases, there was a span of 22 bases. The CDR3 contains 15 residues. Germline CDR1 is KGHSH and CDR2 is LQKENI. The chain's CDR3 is CASSPLGGAAEEQYF. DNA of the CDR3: TGTGCCAGCTCCCCTCTAGGGGGGGCTGCGGAAGAGCAGTACTTC.

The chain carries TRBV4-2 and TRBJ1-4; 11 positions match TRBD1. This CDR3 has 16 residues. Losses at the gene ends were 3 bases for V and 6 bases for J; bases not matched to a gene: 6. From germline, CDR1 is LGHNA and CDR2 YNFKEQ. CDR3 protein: CASSHHPGQGDEKLFF. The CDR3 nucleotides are TGTGCCAGCAGCCACCACCCGGGACAGGGGGATGAAAAACTGTTTTTT.

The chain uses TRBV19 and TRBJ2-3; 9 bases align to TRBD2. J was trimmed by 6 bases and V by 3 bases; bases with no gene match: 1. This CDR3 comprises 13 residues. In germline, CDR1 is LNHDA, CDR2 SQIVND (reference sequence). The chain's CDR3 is CASSILAGDTQYF. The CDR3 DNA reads TGTGCCAGTAGTATCCTAGCGGGGGATACGCAGTATTTT.

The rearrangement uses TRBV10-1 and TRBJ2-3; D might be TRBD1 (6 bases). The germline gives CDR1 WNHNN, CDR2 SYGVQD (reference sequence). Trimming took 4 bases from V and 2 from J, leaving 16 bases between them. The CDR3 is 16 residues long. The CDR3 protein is CASSGSRTAVTDTQYF. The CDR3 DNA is TGCGCCAGCAGTGGATCCAGGACAGCAGTCACAGATACGCAGTATTTT.

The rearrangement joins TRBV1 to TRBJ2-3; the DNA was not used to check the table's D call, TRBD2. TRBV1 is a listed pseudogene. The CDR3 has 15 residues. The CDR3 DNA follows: TGCACCAGCAGCCAAGCGGGAGAGGCTTCAGATACGCAGTATTTT. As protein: CTSSQAGEASDTQYF.

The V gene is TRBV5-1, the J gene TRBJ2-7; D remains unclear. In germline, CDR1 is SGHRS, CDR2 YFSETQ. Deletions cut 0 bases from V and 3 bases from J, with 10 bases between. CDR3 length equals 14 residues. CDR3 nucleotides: TGCGCCAGCAGCTTGGGACTGAGGAACTACGAGCAGTACTTC. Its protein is CASSLGLRNYEQYF.

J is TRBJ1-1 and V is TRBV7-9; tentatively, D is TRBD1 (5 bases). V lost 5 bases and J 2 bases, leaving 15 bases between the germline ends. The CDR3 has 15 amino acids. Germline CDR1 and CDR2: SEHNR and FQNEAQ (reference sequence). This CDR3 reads CASSRSGGGNTEAFF. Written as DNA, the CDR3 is TGTGCCAGCAGCCGGAGCGGCGGGGGAAACACTGAAGCTTTCTTT.

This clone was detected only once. The CDR3 loop reads CASSLDGGHGYTF. DNA of the CDR3: TGCGCCAGCAGCTTGGACGGGGGGCATGGCTACACCTTC. The chain carries TRBV5-1 and TRBJ1-2; D is perhaps TRBD1 (6 bases). The germline V gene has CDR1 SGHRS and CDR2 YFSETQ. Trimming removed 0 bases from V and 6 bases from J, with 9 bases in between. The CDR3 has 13 amino acids.

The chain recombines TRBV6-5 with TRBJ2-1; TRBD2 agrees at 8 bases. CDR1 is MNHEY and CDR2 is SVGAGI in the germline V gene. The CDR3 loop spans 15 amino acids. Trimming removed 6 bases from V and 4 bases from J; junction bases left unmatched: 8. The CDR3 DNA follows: TGTGCCAGCAGCCCAAGCGGGAGCAAGTACAATGAGCAGTTCTTC. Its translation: CASSPSGSKYNEQFF.

The CDR3 region is CASSGRRGQGTQYF. The CDR3 coding sequence is TGTGCCAGCAGCGGGAGGCGGGGACAGGGGACCCAGTACTTC. The chain uses TRBV7-9 and TRBJ2-5; 9 bases match TRBD1. With 5 bases clipped from V and 7 bases from J, the junction kept 8 bases outside the gene matches. CDR3 length equals 14 residues. Germline V CDR1 and CDR2: SEHNR, FQNEAQ (reference sequence).